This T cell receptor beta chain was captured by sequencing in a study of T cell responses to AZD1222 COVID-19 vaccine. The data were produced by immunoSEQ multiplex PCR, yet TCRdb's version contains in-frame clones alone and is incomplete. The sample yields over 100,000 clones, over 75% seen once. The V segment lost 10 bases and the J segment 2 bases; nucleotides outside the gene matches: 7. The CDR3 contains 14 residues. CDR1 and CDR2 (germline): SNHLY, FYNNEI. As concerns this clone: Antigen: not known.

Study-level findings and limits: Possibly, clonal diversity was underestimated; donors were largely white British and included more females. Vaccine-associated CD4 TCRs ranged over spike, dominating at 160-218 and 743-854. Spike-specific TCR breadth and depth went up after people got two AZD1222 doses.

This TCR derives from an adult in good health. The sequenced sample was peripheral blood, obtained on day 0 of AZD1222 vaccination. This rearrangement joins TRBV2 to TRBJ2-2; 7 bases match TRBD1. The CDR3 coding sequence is TGTGCCAATTCAGGGGGTGGCAACACCGGGGAGCTGTTTTTT. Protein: CANSGGGNTGELFF.